The source of this T cell receptor beta chain is a study of T cell responses to AZD1222 COVID-19 vaccine. Here immunoSEQ multiplex PCR was the method, and the copy in TCRdb shows in-frame clones only, minus some. This sample has approximately 110,000 clones, with roughly nine tenths found just once. V trimming: 0 bases; J trimming: 3 bases; junction bases outside the gene matches: 8. The CDR3 runs to 17 residues. Germline lookup yields CDR1 SGHAT and CDR2 FQNNGV. The chain joins TRBV11-2 to TRBJ2-7; TRBD2 matches at 10 bases. The sample consisted of peripheral blood, taken on day 0 of AZD1222 vaccination. This TCR was sampled from an adult in good health. CDR3 sequence (DNA): TGTGCCAGCAGCTTAGATCCTAGCGGGGGAATCTACTACGAGCAGTACTTC. Translation gives CASSLDPSGGIYYEQYF.